These T cell receptor beta chains were read from a single sample in a study of CD8+CD57+ T cells in acquired aplastic anemia. A single record per CDR3 protein comes from TCRdb applying MiXCR to the reads. The sample lists just over 450,000 distinct CDR3 sequences; under 40% were seen once. The source material was sorted CD4+, CD8+, or CD8+CD57+ T cells (not recorded which) from PBMCs. Receptors originate from a human donor with aplastic anemia. Each CDR3 is given with its conserved first and last residue. A D gene is named only where the DNA matches it firmly. Only some rows state a clone size, as once, few, many or a class for expanded clones.

d_gene: TRBD2; v_gene: TRBV3-1; abundance: NA; j_gene: TRBJ2-2; CDR3aa: CASSRTSGRDTGELFF; CDR3nt: TGTGCCAGCAGCCGGACTAGCGGGAGGGACACCGGGGAGCTGTTTTTT
d_gene: NA; v_gene: TRBV6-1; abundance: NA; j_gene: TRBJ1-1; CDR3aa: CASRKGGTEAFF; CDR3nt: TGTGCCAGCAGGAAAGGGGGGACTGAAGCTTTCTTT
d_gene: TRBD2; v_gene: TRBV20-1; abundance: NA; j_gene: TRBJ2-7; CDR3aa: CSAREGVERNSGRYEQYF; CDR3nt: TGCAGTGCTAGAGAAGGCGTTGAGAGGAATAGCGGGAGATACGAGCAGTACTTC
d_gene: NA; v_gene: TRBV11-2; abundance: NA; j_gene: TRBJ2-3; CDR3aa: CPSKDGGEATDTQYF; CDR3nt: TGTCCCAGCAAAGACGGAGGGGAAGCCACAGATACGCAGTATTTT
d_gene: TRBD1; v_gene: TRBV27; abundance: NA; j_gene: TRBJ1-5; CDR3aa: CASSPSRDRVRQPQHF; CDR3nt: TGTGCCAGCAGTCCCTCCCGGGACAGGGTCCGGCAGCCCCAGCATTTT
d_gene: NA; v_gene: TRBV30; abundance: NA; j_gene: TRBJ1-2; CDR3aa: CAWKGDGYTF; CDR3nt: TGTGCCTGGAAGGGGGATGGCTACACCTTC
d_gene: NA; v_gene: TRBV19; abundance: many; j_gene: TRBJ2-3; CDR3aa: CASSASGWDTDTQYF; CDR3nt: TGTGCCAGTAGTGCCAGCGGGTGGGACACAGATACGCAGTATTTT
d_gene: TRBD1; v_gene: TRBV19; abundance: NA; j_gene: TRBJ1-6; CDR3aa: CASSSEGATGPDSPPHF; CDR3nt: TGTGCCAGTAGTAGTGAGGGGGCGACAGGGCCGGATTCACCCCCCCACTTT
d_gene: NA; v_gene: TRBV15; abundance: many; j_gene: TRBJ1-5; CDR3aa: CATSRDRAQPQHF; CDR3nt: TGTGCCACCAGCAGAGACAGGGCTCAGCCTCAGCATTTT
d_gene: TRBD2; v_gene: TRBV5-1; abundance: few; j_gene: TRBJ2-7; CDR3aa: CASSLDAGALYEQYF; CDR3nt: TGCGCCAGCAGCTTGGATGCGGGAGCGCTTTACGAGCAGTACTTC
d_gene: TRBD2; v_gene: TRBV7-3; abundance: few; j_gene: TRBJ2-7; CDR3aa: CASSPGGASRNEQYF; CDR3nt: TGTGCCAGCAGCCCCGGGGGGGCTAGCAGGAACGAGCAGTACTTC
d_gene: NA; v_gene: TRBV18; abundance: NA; j_gene: TRBJ2-7; CDR3aa: CASSPYADYEQYF; CDR3nt: TGTGCCAGCTCACCATACGCGGACTACGAGCAGTACTTC
d_gene: TRBD2; v_gene: TRBV9; abundance: once; j_gene: TRBJ2-3; CDR3aa: CASSVALAGDTDTQYF; CDR3nt: TGTGCCAGCAGCGTAGCGCTAGCGGGGGACACAGATACGCAGTATTTT
d_gene: NA; v_gene: TRBV10-3; abundance: NA; j_gene: TRBJ1-1; CDR3aa: CASSTLVGTEAFF; CDR3nt: TGTGCCAGCAGTACCCTTGTGGGGACTGAAGCTTTCTTT
d_gene: NA; v_gene: TRBV19; abundance: many; j_gene: TRBJ1-5; CDR3aa: CASSIDSGRNQPQHF; CDR3nt: TGTGCCAGTAGTATAGACTCAGGGAGGAATCAGCCCCAGCATTTT
d_gene: TRBD1; v_gene: TRBV9; abundance: NA; j_gene: TRBJ2-1; CDR3aa: CASSVDLQGALYNEQFF; CDR3nt: TGTGCCAGCAGCGTCGACCTCCAGGGGGCGCTTTACAATGAGCAGTTCTTC
d_gene: NA; v_gene: TRBV5-5; abundance: many; j_gene: TRBJ1-5; CDR3aa: CASSLSAGDQPQHF; CDR3nt: TGTGCCAGCAGCTTGTCGGCAGGGGATCAGCCCCAGCATTTT
d_gene: NA; v_gene: TRBV6-5; abundance: NA; j_gene: TRBJ2-7; CDR3aa: CASSYEGQVVYEQYF; CDR3nt: TGTGCCAGCAGTTACGAGGGCCAGGTCGTCTACGAGCAGTACTTC
d_gene: TRBD2; v_gene: TRBV19; abundance: once; j_gene: TRBJ2-1; CDR3aa: CASSIELRLAGSNEQFF; CDR3nt: TGTGCCAGTAGTATAGAGCTAAGGCTAGCGGGGAGTAATGAGCAGTTCTTC
d_gene: TRBD2; v_gene: TRBV7-2; abundance: NA; j_gene: TRBJ2-3; CDR3aa: CASSSRGEADTQYF; CDR3nt: TGTGCCAGCAGCTCACGGGGGGAGGCAGATACGCAGTATTTT
d_gene: TRBD2; v_gene: TRBV25-1; abundance: many; j_gene: TRBJ2-1; CDR3aa: CASDGTSNEQFF; CDR3nt: TGTGCCAGTGACGGGACTAGCAATGAGCAGTTCTTC
d_gene: TRBD2; v_gene: TRBV9; abundance: few; j_gene: TRBJ2-3; CDR3aa: CASSVEPSGTDTQYF; CDR3nt: TGTGCCAGCAGCGTAGAGCCTAGCGGAACAGATACGCAGTATTTT
d_gene: TRBD1; v_gene: TRBV24-1; abundance: many; j_gene: TRBJ2-7; CDR3aa: CATSGENQGADEQYF; CDR3nt: TGTGCCACCAGTGGCGAAAACCAGGGGGCCGACGAGCAGTACTTC
d_gene: NA; v_gene: TRBV30; abundance: NA; j_gene: TRBJ1-2; CDR3aa: CAWRTVPGYTF; CDR3nt: TGTGCCTGGAGGACAGTTCCTGGCTACACCTTC
d_gene: NA; v_gene: TRBV20-1; abundance: NA; j_gene: TRBJ2-4; CDR3aa: CSARLVPKNIQYF; CDR3nt: TGCAGTGCTAGACTAGTTCCCAAAAACATTCAGTACTTC
d_gene: TRBD1; v_gene: TRBV19; abundance: NA; j_gene: TRBJ1-1; CDR3aa: CAGSFPRDRGLMNTEAFF; CDR3nt: TGTGCCGGTAGTTTCCCCCGGGACAGGGGGCTGATGAACACTGAAGCTTTCTTT
d_gene: TRBD2; v_gene: TRBV4-1; abundance: NA; j_gene: TRBJ2-1; CDR3aa: CASAGVSSYNEQFF; CDR3nt: TGCGCCAGCGCGGGGGTGAGCTCCTACAATGAGCAGTTCTTC
d_gene: NA; v_gene: TRBV12-3/TRBV12-4; abundance: few; j_gene: TRBJ1-3; CDR3aa: CASSFLGGRNTIYF; CDR3nt: TGTGCCAGCAGCTTCTTGGGGGGTAGAAACACCATATATTTT
d_gene: TRBD1; v_gene: TRBV11-2; abundance: few; j_gene: TRBJ1-6; CDR3aa: CASSQGQGPLNNSPLHF; CDR3nt: TGTGCCAGCAGCCAGGGACAGGGACCATTAAATAATTCACCCCTCCACTTT